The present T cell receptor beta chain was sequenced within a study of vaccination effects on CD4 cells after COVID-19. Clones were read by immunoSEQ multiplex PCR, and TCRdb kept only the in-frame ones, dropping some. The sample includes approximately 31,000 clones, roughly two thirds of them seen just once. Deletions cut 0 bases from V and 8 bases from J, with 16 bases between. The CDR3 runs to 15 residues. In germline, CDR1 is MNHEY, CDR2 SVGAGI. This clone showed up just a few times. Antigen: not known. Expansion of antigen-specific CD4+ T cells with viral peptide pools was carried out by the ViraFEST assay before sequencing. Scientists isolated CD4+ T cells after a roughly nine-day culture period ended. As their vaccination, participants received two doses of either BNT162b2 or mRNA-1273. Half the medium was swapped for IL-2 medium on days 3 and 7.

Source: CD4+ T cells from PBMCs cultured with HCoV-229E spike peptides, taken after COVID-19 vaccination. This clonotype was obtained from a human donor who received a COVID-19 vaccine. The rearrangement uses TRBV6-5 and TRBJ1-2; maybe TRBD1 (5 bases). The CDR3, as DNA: TGTGCCAGCAGTTACTCGAGTGGGACGGGGCGCGGCTACACCTTC. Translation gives CASSYSSGTGRGYTF.